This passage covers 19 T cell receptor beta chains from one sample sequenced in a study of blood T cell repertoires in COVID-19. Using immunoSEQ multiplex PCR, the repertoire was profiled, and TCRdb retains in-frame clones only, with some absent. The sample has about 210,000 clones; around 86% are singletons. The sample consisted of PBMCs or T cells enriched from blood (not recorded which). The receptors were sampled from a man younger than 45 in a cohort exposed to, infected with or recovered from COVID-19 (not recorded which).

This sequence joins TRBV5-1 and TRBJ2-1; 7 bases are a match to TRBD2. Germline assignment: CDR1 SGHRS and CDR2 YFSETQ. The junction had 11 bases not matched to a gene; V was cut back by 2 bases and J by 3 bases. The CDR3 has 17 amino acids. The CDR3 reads CASSFTFGLADYNEQFF. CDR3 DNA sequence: TGCGCCAGCAGCTTTACCTTCGGGCTAGCGGACTACAATGAGCAGTTCTTC.

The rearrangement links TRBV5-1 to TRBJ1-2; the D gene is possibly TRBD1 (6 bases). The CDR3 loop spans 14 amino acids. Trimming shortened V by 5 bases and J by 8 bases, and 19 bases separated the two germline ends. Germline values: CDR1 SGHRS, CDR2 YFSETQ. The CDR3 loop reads CASRVIADRGGYTF. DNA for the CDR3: TGCGCCAGCAGGGTAATTGCGGACAGAGGAGGCTACACCTTC.

The CDR3 sequence: CASSVGTEANTGELFF. The CDR3 DNA sequence: TGTGCCAGCAGCGTAGGGACAGAAGCCAACACCGGGGAGCTGTTTTTT. The chain carries TRBV9 and TRBJ2-2, with a weak D call TRBD1 (6 bases). CDR1 is SGDLS and CDR2 is YYNGEE in the germline V gene. V was shortened by 0 bases and J by 2 bases, with 11 bases between the two germline ends. The CDR3 contains 16 residues.

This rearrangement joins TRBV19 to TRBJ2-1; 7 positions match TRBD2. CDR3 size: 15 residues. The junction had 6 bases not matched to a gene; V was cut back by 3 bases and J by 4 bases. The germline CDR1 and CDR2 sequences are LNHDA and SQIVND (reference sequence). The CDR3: CASSIAAGVYNEQFF. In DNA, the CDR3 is TGTGCCAGTAGTATTGCGGCGGGAGTTTACAATGAGCAGTTCTTC.

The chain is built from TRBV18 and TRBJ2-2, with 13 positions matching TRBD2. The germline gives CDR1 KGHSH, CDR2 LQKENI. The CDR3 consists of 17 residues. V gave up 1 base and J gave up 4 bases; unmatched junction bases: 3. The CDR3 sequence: CASSPQLAGGSTGELFF. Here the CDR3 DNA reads TGTGCCAGCTCACCACAACTAGCGGGAGGGAGCACCGGGGAGCTGTTTTTT.

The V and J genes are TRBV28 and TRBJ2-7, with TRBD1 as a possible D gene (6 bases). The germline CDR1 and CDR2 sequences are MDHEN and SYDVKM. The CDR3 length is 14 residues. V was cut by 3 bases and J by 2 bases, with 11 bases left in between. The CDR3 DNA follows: TGTGCCAGCAGTTTTCCTGGGGGCACCTACGAGCAGTACTTC. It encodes CASSFPGGTYEQYF.

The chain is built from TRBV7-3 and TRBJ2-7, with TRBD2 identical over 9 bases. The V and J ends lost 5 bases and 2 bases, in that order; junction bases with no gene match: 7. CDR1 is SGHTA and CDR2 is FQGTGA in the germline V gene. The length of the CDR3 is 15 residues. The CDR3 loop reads CASSLSSGETYEQYF. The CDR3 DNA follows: TGTGCCAGCAGCCTCTCTAGCGGGGAAACCTACGAGCAGTACTTC.

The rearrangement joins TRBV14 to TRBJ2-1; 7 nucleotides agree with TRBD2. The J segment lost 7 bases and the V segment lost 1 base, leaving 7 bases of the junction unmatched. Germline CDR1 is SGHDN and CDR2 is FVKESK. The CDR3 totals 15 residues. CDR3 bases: TGTGCCAGCAGCCAAGTGGGAGGGCCGGGTAATGAGCAGTTCTTC. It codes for CASSQVGGPGNEQFF.

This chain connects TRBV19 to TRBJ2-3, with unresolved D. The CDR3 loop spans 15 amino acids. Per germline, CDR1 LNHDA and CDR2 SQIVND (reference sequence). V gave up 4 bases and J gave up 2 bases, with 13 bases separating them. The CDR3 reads CASSTETTLTDTQYF. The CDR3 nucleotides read TGTGCCAGTAGTACAGAGACAACGCTCACAGATACGCAGTATTTT.

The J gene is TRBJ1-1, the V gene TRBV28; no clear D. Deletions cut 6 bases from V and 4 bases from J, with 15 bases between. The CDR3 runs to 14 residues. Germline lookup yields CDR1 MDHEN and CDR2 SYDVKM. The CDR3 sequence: CASRPRGRATEAFF. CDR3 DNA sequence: TGTGCCAGCAGGCCCCGAGGGAGGGCCACTGAAGCTTTCTTT.

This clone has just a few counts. The CDR3 DNA follows: TGCGCCAGCAGCCTATACCTAGGACTAGCGGGGGGAGGTGGTACGCAGTATTTT. It codes for CASSLYLGLAGGGGTQYF. The chain links TRBV4-3 to TRBJ2-3; 14 positions match TRBD2. Germline CDR1 and CDR2: LGHNA and YSLEER. The CDR3 contains 18 residues. With 4 bases clipped from V and 8 bases from J, the junction kept 14 bases outside the gene matches.

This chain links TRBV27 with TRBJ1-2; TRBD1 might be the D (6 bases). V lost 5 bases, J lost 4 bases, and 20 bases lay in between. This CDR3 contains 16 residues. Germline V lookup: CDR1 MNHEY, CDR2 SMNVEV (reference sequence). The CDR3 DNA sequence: TGTGCCAGCAGTCTTAGCCGACAGGCCATAACCTATGGCTACACCTTC. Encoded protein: CASSLSRQAITYGYTF.

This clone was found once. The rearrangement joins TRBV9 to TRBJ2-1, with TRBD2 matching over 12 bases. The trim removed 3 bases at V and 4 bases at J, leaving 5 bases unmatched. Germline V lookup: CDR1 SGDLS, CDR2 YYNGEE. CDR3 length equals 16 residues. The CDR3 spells CASSAPSGREYNEQFF. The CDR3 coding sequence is TGTGCCAGCAGCGCCCCTAGCGGGAGGGAGTACAATGAGCAGTTCTTC.

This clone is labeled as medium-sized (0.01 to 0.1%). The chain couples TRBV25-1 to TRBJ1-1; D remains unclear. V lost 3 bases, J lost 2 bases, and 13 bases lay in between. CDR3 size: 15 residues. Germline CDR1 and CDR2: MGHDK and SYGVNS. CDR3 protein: CASSDWEWDNTEAFF. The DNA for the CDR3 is TGTGCCAGCAGTGACTGGGAGTGGGATAACACTGAAGCTTTCTTT.

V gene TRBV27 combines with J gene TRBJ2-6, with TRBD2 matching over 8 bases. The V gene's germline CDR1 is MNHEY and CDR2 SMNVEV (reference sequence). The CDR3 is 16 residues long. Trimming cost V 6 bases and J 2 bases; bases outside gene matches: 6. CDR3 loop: CASSPGGPPGANVLTF. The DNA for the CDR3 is TGTGCCAGCAGCCCGGGAGGGCCTCCTGGGGCCAACGTCCTGACTTTC.

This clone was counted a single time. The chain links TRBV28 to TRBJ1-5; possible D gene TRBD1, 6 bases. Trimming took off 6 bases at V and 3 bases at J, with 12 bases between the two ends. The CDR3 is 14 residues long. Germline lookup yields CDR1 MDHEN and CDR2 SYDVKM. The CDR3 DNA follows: TGTGCCAGCAGACACAGGGATCCCAATCAGCCCCAGCATTTT. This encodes CASRHRDPNQPQHF.

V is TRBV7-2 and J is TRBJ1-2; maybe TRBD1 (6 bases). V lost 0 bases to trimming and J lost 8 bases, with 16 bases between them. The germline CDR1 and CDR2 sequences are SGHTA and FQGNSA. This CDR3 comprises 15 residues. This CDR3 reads CASSLARTGTRGYTF. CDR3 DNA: TGTGCCAGCAGCTTAGCGCGTACAGGGACCAGAGGCTACACCTTC.

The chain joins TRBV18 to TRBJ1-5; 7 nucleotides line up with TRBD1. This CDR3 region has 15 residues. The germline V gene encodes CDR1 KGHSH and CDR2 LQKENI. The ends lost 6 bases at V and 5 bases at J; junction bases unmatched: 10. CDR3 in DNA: TGTGCCAGCTCCCCCACGAAGGGGGCCGATCAGCCCCAGCATTTT. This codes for CASSPTKGADQPQHF.

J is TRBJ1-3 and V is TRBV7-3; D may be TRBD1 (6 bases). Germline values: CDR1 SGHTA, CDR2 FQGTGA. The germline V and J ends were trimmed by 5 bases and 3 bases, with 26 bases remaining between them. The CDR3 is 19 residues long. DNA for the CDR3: TGTGCCAGCAGCCCCTCTTGGATGGGGGCGGGCATCGATGGAAACACCATATATTTT. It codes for CASSPSWMGAGIDGNTIYF.